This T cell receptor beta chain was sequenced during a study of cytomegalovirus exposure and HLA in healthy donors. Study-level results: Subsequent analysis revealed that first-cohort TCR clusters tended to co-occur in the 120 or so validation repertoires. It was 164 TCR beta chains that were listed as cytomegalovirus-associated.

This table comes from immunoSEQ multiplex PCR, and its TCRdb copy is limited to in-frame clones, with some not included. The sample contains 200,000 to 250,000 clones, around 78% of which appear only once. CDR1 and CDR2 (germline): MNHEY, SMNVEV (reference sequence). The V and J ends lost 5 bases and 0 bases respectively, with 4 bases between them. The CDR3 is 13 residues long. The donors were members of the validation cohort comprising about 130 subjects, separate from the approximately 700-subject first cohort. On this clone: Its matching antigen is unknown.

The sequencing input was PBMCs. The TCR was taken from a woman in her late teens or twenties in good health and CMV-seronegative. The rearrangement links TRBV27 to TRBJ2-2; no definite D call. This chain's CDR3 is CASSPSNTGELFF. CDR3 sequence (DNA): TGTGCCAGCAGTCCATCGAACACCGGGGAGCTGTTTTTT.